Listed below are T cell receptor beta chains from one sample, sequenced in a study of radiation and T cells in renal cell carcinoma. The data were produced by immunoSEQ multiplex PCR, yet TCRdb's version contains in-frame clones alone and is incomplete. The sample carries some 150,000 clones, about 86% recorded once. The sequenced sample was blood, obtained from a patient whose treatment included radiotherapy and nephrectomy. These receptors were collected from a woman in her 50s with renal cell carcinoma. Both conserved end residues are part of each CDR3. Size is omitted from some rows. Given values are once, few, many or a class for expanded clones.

CASRNRMNTGELFF	NA	TRBV5-1	TRBJ2-2
CASSVAAGYTDTQYF	NA	TRBV9	TRBJ2-3
CASGRSREETQYF	NA	TRBV19	TRBJ2-5
CASSLYRGLQSSYEQYF	NA	TRBV28	TRBJ2-7
CASRSQGFGNNQPQHF	NA	TRBV19	TRBJ1-5
CASSLPGPNTGELFF	NA	TRBV5-1	TRBJ2-2
CASETNRGYNSPLHF	once	TRBV2	TRBJ1-6
CASSLPMGQGKKLFF	NA	TRBV18	TRBJ1-4
CASSVGTGYF	NA	TRBV2	TRBJ2-5
CSVAETYEQYF	NA	TRBV29-1	TRBJ2-7
CASSDRSNTGELFF	NA	TRBV6-4	TRBJ2-2
CASSLIPGLAGNNEQFF	NA	TRBV7-3	TRBJ2-1
CASSQGLTNEKLFF	NA	TRBV7-2	TRBJ1-4
CASSMDLTNYGYTF	NA	TRBV5-6	TRBJ1-2
CASTEIQGSGNTIYF	NA	TRBV18	TRBJ1-3
CASSLTAYEQYF	NA	TRBV5-6	TRBJ2-7
CASSYWAGGTEAFF	NA	TRBV6-5	TRBJ1-1
CASSVDNFYEQYF	once	TRBV9	TRBJ2-7
CASTSTEISNYGYTF	NA	TRBV6-1	TRBJ1-2
CASSNTGHNSNQPQHF	NA	TRBV27	TRBJ1-5
CASGYTSGARTDTQYF	NA	TRBV28	TRBJ2-3
CASSYSDRGGYTF	NA	TRBV6-5	TRBJ1-2
CAWVDRRYNSPLHF	NA	TRBV30	TRBJ1-6
CASSAPGYETQYF	NA	TRBV6-5	TRBJ2-5
CASSSTPRDRDEQYF	NA	TRBV5-4	TRBJ2-7
CASSSGPREGYSGNTIYF	NA	TRBV5-5	TRBJ1-3
CASSLDRGQPQHF	NA	TRBV7-6	TRBJ1-5
CASSELGNQPQHF	NA	TRBV2	TRBJ1-5